The 22 T cell receptor beta chains listed next were all sequenced from one sample in a study of STAT5B mutations in CD4+ large granular lymphocyte leukemia. TCRdb keeps only in-frame clones here, not all; method: immunoSEQ multiplex PCR. The sample includes 4,600 or so clones, about four fifths of them seen just once. Sequencing used PBMCs. The origin of the receptors is a man between 65 and 85 years old with CD4+ T-cell large granular lymphocyte leukemia.

This clone was picked up one time. The J gene is TRBJ2-1, the V gene TRBV5-1; D is unresolved. Germline-derived CDR1 and CDR2 are SGHRS and YFSETQ. The V end was cut by 5 bases, the J end by 6 bases, with 6 bases between. This CDR3 has 11 amino acids. The CDR3 here is CASRPFNEQFF. CDR3 bases: TGCGCCAGCAGACCGTTCAATGAGCAGTTCTTC.

The J gene is TRBJ1-2, the V gene TRBV29-1; maybe TRBD1 (6 bases). In germline, CDR1 is SQVTM, CDR2 ANQGSEA. The germline V and J ends were trimmed by 5 bases and 8 bases, with 12 bases remaining between them. The CDR3 runs 11 residues. The CDR3 region is CSVWDTEGYTF. CDR3 bases: TGCAGCGTTTGGGACACAGAAGGCTACACCTTC.

Written as DNA, the CDR3 is TGTGCCAGCAGTACATCCACAGGCCTCTCTGGAAACACCATATATTTT. The encoded protein is CASSTSTGLSGNTIYF. This sequence joins TRBV25-1 and TRBJ1-3; tentative D call: TRBD1 (5 bases). The CDR3 totals 16 residues. The V gene lost 5 bases and the J gene lost 0 bases, with 14 bases spanning the gap. The germline V gene encodes CDR1 MGHDK and CDR2 SYGVNS.

J is TRBJ1-4 and V is TRBV19; 7 nucleotides agree with TRBD1. Trimming took 5 bases from V and 7 from J; bases not matched to a gene: 7. There are 14 residues in the CDR3. Germline values: CDR1 LNHDA, CDR2 SQIVND (reference sequence). The CDR3 DNA is TGTGCCAGTAGTGAGACAGGGCAGGGTGAAAAACTGTTTTTT. It is translated as CASSETGQGEKLFF.

The rearrangement uses TRBV30 and TRBJ2-3; D remains unclear. This CDR3 region has 13 residues. Germline assignment: CDR1 GTSNPN and CDR2 SVGIG (reference sequence). The V gene lost 0 bases and the J gene lost 2 bases, with 6 bases spanning the gap. The CDR3 loop reads CAWSVGITDTQYF. The CDR3 DNA follows: TGTGCCTGGAGTGTAGGGATCACAGATACGCAGTATTTT.

The genes are TRBV7-6 and TRBJ2-1; a possible D gene is TRBD2 (6 bases). V gave up 5 bases and J gave up 7 bases, with 24 bases separating them. CDR1 is SGHVS, CDR2 FNYEAQ, per germline. CDR3 length: 17 amino acids. CDR3 in DNA: TGTGCCAGCAGCGGGGTGAAGCGGGTATTTGGGGGGAATGAGCAGTTCTTC. Translation gives CASSGVKRVFGGNEQFF. The variable domain in full, with the rest retrieved from reference TRBV7-6 and TRBJ2-1, is GAGVSQSPRYKVTKRGQDVALRCDPISGHVSLYWYRQALGQGPEFLTYFNYEAQQDKSGLPNDRFSAERPEGSISTLTIQRTEQRDSAMYRCASSGVKRVFGGNEQFFGPGTRLTVL.

The rearrangement uses TRBV2 and TRBJ2-3; D is possibly TRBD1 or TRBD2 (6 bases each). Per the germline V gene, CDR1 is SNHLY and CDR2 is FYNNEI. The CDR3 sequence is 16 residues long. V lost 4 bases and J 0 bases, leaving 14 bases between the germline ends. Written as DNA, the CDR3 is TGTGCCAGCAGTGTTTTGGGGGGCTCTAGCACAGATACGCAGTATTTT. This gives the protein CASSVLGGSSTDTQYF.

The V call is TRBV19, the J call TRBJ2-1, with D possibly called TRBD1 or TRBD2 (5 bases each). Germline CDR1 is LNHDA and CDR2 is SQIVND (reference sequence). V shed 8 bases and J shed 3 bases, with 14 bases lying between them. This CDR3 is built from 14 residues. In nucleotides, the CDR3 is TGTGCCAGTGTCCGGGACCGTAACTACAATGAGCAGTTCTTC. As protein: CASVRDRNYNEQFF.

The CDR3 nucleotides read TGTGCCAGCAGCTCAGGAATCCAGGAGACCCAGTACTTC. It yields the protein CASSSGIQETQYF. The chain couples TRBV7-7 to TRBJ2-5; D ambiguous. V lost 4 bases to trimming and J lost 5 bases, with 11 bases between them. This CDR3 is built from 13 residues. Germline CDR1 is SSHAT and CDR2 is FNYEAQ (reference sequence).

The chain uses TRBV29-1 and TRBJ2-2; maybe TRBD2 (5 bases). The CDR3 consists of 13 residues. Per germline, CDR1 SQVTM and CDR2 ANQGSEA. The V gene lost 5 bases and the J gene lost 5 bases, with 12 bases spanning the gap. DNA of the CDR3: TGCAGCGTTAACGAGGGCGGGACCGGGGAGCTGTTTTTT. Translation: CSVNEGGTGELFF.

This rearrangement joins TRBV19 to TRBJ2-6; TRBD1 matches at 10 bases. This CDR3 spans 19 amino acids. The germline V gene encodes CDR1 LNHDA and CDR2 SQIVND (reference sequence). Germline trimming cut 2 bases from V and 2 bases from J; bases unmatched to any gene: 9. CDR3 sequence (DNA): TGTGCCAGTAGTATACAGCCGGGACAGGGGACAACTGGGGCCAACGTCCTGACTTTC. Protein product: CASSIQPGQGTTGANVLTF.

The V gene is TRBV28, the J gene TRBJ1-2; no definite D call. Trimming took 7 bases from V and 0 from J, leaving 12 bases between them. Germline values: CDR1 MDHEN, CDR2 SYDVKM. The CDR3 has 14 amino acids. The CDR3 spells CASKTRGANYGYTF. The CDR3 DNA reads as TGTGCCAGCAAGACCCGGGGTGCTAACTATGGCTACACCTTC.

The chain is built from TRBV14 and TRBJ1-5; tentative D call: TRBD1 (5 bases). The germline V and J ends were trimmed by 1 base and 6 bases, with 10 bases remaining between them. The V gene's germline CDR1 is SGHDN and CDR2 FVKESK. The CDR3 runs 14 residues. Here the CDR3 reads CASSQGGRGQPQHF. CDR3 DNA sequence: TGTGCCAGCAGCCAAGGGGGCCGGGGTCAGCCCCAGCATTTT.

The J gene is TRBJ2-5, the V gene TRBV7-9; D is unclear. The germline gives CDR1 SEHNR, CDR2 FQNEAQ (reference sequence). Trimming cost V 2 bases and J 5 bases, with 6 bases left between them. The CDR3 consists of 12 residues. The DNA for the CDR3 is TGTGCCAGCAGCTTACTGGGGGAGACCCAGTACTTC. It codes for CASSLLGETQYF.

V usage is TRBV28 and J usage is TRBJ2-7; D is undetermined. Trimming cost V 3 bases and J 5 bases, with 5 bases left between them. This CDR3 contains 11 residues. Per the germline V gene, CDR1 is MDHEN and CDR2 is SYDVKM. The CDR3, as DNA: TGTGCCAGCAGTTTTCCTGACGAGCAGTACTTC. Translated: CASSFPDEQYF.

V gene TRBV29-1 combines with J gene TRBJ2-7; TRBD1 agrees at 8 bases. The CDR3 is made up of 13 amino acids. Germline lookup yields CDR1 SQVTM and CDR2 ANQGSEA. V lost 5 bases and J lost 5; bases outside the gene matches: 8. The CDR3: CSVKTGVSHEQYF. The CDR3 bases are TGCAGCGTTAAGACAGGGGTTTCCCACGAGCAGTACTTC.

The genes are TRBV5-1 and TRBJ2-1; possibly TRBD1 or TRBD2 for D (6 bases each). V gave up 0 bases and J gave up 2 bases, with 12 bases separating them. The CDR3 covers 16 residues. Germline CDR1 and CDR2: SGHRS and YFSETQ. The CDR3 here is CASSLVGGTAYNEQFF. The DNA for the CDR3 is TGCGCCAGCAGCTTGGTAGGGGGGACCGCCTACAATGAGCAGTTCTTC.

This chain joins TRBV7-8 and TRBJ2-2; no clear D gene. The ends were cut back, 5 bases at V and 6 bases at J, with 4 bases in the middle. CDR1 and CDR2 from the germline V gene are SGHVS and FQNEAQ. The CDR3 runs 11 residues. The CDR3 nucleotides are TGTGCCAGCAGCCCGGCCGGGGAGCTGTTTTTT. Its protein product is CASSPAGELFF. The variable domain in full, with the rest retrieved from reference TRBV7-8 and TRBJ2-2, is GAGVSQSPRYKVAKRGQDVALRCDPISGHVSLFWYQQALGQGPEFLTYFQNEAQLDKSGLPSDRFFAERPEGSVSTLKIQRTQQEDSAVYLCASSPAGELFFGEGSRLTVL.

In the case of this clone: Other DNA sequences in the sample encode the same CDR3. Here the CDR3 reads CASSESLDTEAFF. In DNA form, the CDR3 reads TGCGCCAGCAGTGAGTCCTTGGACACTGAAGCTTTCTTT. The V call is TRBV10-1, the J call TRBJ1-1; no reliable D call. The CDR3 length is 13 residues. The V end lost 0 bases, the J end lost 3 bases, and 5 bases lay between the germline ends. Germline V gives CDR1 WNHNN, CDR2 SYGVQD (reference sequence).

The chain has TRBV5-1 and TRBJ2-2, with TRBD1 matching 9 bases. Germline values: CDR1 SGHRS, CDR2 YFSETQ. J lost 5 bases, V lost 4 bases, and 9 bases had no gene match. The CDR3 consists of 16 residues. The DNA of the CDR3 is TGCGCCAGCAGCCCCGCACCGGGACAGGGAACCGGGGAGCTGTTTTTT. Protein product: CASSPAPGQGTGELFF.

This chain joins TRBV15 and TRBJ1-1; TRBD1 is a possible D gene (5 bases). CDR1 and CDR2 (germline): LNHNV, YYDKDF (reference sequence). V gave up 6 bases and J gave up 0 bases, with 14 bases separating them. CDR3 length: 15 amino acids. The DNA for the CDR3 is TGTGCCACCAGAGAGGGGCGCCCCATGAACACTGAAGCTTTCTTT. It yields the protein CATREGRPMNTEAFF.

This chain uses TRBV29-1 with TRBJ2-4, with TRBD1 matching over 7 bases. Germline loops: CDR1 SQVTM, CDR2 ANQGSEA. CDR3 length: 15 residues. With V trimmed by 2 bases and J by 7 bases, 11 bases remained unmatched. CDR3 nucleotides: TGCAGCGTTGAAAGGGGGCGGTTCTGGGGGAACATTCAGTACTTC. Its protein is CSVERGRFWGNIQYF.